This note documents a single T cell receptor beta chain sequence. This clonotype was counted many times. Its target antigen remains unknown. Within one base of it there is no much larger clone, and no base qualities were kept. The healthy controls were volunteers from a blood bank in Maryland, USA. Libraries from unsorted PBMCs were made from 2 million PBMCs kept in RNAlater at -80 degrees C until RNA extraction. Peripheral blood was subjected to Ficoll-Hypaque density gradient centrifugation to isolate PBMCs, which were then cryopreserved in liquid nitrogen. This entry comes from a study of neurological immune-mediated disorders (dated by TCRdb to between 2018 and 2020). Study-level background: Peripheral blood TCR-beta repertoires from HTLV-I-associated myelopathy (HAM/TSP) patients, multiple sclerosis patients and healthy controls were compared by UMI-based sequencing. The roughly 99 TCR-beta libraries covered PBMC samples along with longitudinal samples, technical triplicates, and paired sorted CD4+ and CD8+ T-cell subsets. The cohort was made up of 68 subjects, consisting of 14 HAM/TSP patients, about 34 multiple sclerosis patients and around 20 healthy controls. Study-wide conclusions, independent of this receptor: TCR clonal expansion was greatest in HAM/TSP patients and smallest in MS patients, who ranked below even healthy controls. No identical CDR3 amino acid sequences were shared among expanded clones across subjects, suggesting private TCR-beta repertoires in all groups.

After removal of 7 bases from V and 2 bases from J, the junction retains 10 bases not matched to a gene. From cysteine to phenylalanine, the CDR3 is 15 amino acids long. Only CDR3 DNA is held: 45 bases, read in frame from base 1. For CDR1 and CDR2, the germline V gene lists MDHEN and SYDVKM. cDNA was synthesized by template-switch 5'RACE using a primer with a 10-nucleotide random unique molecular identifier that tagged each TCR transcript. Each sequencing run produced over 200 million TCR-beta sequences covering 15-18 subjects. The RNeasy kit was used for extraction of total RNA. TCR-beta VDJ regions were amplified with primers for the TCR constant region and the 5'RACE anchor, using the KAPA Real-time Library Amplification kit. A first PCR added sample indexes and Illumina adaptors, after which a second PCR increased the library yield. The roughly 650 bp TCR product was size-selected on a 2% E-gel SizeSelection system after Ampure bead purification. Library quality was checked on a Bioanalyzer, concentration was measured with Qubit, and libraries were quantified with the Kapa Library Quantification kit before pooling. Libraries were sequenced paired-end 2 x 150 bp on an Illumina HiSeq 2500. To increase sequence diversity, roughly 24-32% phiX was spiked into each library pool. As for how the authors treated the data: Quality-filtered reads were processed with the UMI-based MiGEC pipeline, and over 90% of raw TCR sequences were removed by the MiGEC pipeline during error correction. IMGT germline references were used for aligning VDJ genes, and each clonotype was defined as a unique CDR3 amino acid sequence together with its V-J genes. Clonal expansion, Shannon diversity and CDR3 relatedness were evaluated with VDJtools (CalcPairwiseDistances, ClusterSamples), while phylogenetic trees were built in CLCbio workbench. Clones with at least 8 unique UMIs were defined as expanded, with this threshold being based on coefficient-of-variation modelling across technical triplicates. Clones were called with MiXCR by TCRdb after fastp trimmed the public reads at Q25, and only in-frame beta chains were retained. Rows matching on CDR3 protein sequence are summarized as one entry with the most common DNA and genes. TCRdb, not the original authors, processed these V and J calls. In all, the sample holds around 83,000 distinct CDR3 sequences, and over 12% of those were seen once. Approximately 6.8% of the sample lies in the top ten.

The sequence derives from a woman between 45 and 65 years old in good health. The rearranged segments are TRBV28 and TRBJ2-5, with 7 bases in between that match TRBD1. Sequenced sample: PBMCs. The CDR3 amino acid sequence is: CASTSFPGQQETQYF. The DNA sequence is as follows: TGTGCCAGCACCTCCTTCCCGGGACAGCAAGAGACCCAGTACTTC.